Listed below are T cell receptor beta chains from one sample, sequenced in a study of shared clonotypes between healthy human individuals. Measured with immunoSEQ multiplex PCR; TCRdb has only the in-frame clones, and not every one. The sample contains millions of clones, 90% to 95% of which appear only once. Sequencing was performed on naive CD8+ T cells from PBMCs. These receptors all stem from a man between 18 and 35 years old in good health. Some clones in this sample may be carry-over from other donors' samples. Each CDR3 is given with its conserved first and last residue. The D gene is left open where the match is weak. The size of a clone is reported for some rows only, either as once, few or many, or as a class for expanded clones.

clone_size d_call j_call v_call cdr3_aa cdr3_nt
NA TRBD1 TRBJ2-7 TRBV29-1 CSVFYGTGGSYEQYF TGCAGCGTTTTCTATGGGACAGGGGGTTCCTACGAGCAGTACTTC
NA NA TRBJ2-7 TRBV28 CASTLQGEGYEQYF TGTGCCAGCACACTACAGGGGGAGGGTTACGAGCAGTACTTC
once NA TRBJ1-1 TRBV15 CATSSEAENTEAFF TGTGCCACCAGCTCAGAGGCCGAGAACACTGAAGCTTTCTTT
NA NA TRBJ2-3 TRBV9 CASSVRESDTQYF TGTGCCAGCAGCGTAAGGGAATCAGATACGCAGTATTTT
NA NA TRBJ2-1 TRBV6-1 CASSELSGRFNEQFF TGTGCCAGCAGTGAACTGTCAGGGAGGTTCAATGAGCAGTTCTTC
once NA TRBJ2-3 TRBV11-2 CASSLEGSNTQYF TGTGCCAGCAGCTTAGAGGGGTCAAATACGCAGTATTTT
NA NA TRBJ2-7 TRBV28 CASSSVPGFTYEQYF TGTGCCAGCAGTTCGGTACCGGGCTTCACCTACGAGCAGTACTTC
NA NA TRBJ2-7 TRBV4-2 CASSQGVRRASYEQYF TGTGCCAGCAGCCAGGGGGTGCGAAGGGCGTCCTACGAGCAGTACTTC
once NA TRBJ2-7 TRBV19 CARNRDPCYEQYF TGTGCCCGCAACAGGGACCCCTGCTACGAGCAGTACTTC
NA TRBD2 TRBJ2-1 TRBV29-1 CSGLAGDYNEQFF TGCAGCGGACTAGCGGGAGACTACAATGAGCAGTTCTTC
NA TRBD2 TRBJ2-3 TRBV25-1 CASSEFPGLAGAGDTQYF TGTGCCAGCAGTGAATTCCCCGGACTAGCGGGAGCGGGAGATACGCAGTATTTT
NA TRBD1 TRBJ2-7 TRBV15 CATSRARGSYEQYF TGTGCCACCAGCAGAGCCAGGGGGTCCTACGAGCAGTACTTC
NA TRBD1 TRBJ2-7 TRBV13 CASSRWDSPSYEQYF TGTGCCAGCAGCAGATGGGACAGTCCATCCTACGAGCAGTACTTC
NA NA TRBJ1-2 TRBV7-9 CASSLAPGGDLYGYTF TGTGCCAGCAGCTTAGCCCCGGGGGGGGACCTCTATGGCTACACCTTC
NA NA TRBJ1-1 TRBV5-1 CASSLYPTEEIMNTEAFF TGCGCCAGCAGCTTGTACCCGACAGAGGAGATAATGAACACTGAAGCTTTCTTT
NA TRBD1 TRBJ1-2 TRBV4-2 CASSQLFQGADGYTF TGTGCCAGCAGCCAATTGTTTCAGGGGGCTGATGGCTACACCTTC
NA TRBD1 TRBJ2-3 TRBV28 CASSSQGAGDTQYF TGTGCCAGCAGCTCACAGGGGGCCGGAGATACGCAGTATTTT
NA TRBD2 TRBJ2-7 TRBV28 CASRIGTSGSYEQYF TGTGCCAGCAGGATAGGGACTAGCGGCTCCTACGAGCAGTACTTC
NA NA TRBJ2-3 TRBV28 CASIDRKGDTDTQYF TGTGCCAGCATTGACAGGAAAGGGGACACAGATACGCAGTATTTT
once NA TRBJ2-1 TRBV28 CASSPIARRESSYNEQFF TGTGCCAGCAGCCCCATTGCGCGCCGGGAAAGCTCCTACAATGAGCAGTTCTTC
few NA TRBJ1-2 TRBV7-9 CASSPQGSIYGYTF TGTGCCAGCAGTCCACAAGGGAGCATCTATGGCTACACCTTC
NA NA TRBJ1-5 TRBV6-6 CASSYLPQVFNQPQHF TGTGCCAGCAGTTATCTCCCCCAGGTCTTCAATCAGCCCCAGCATTTT
NA NA TRBJ2-7 TRBV4-1 CASSQAPQTSEQYF TGCGCCAGCAGCCAAGCTCCCCAGACTAGCGAGCAGTACTTC
NA TRBD2 TRBJ2-1 TRBV9 CASNGNGGDNEQFF TGTGCCAGCAACGGGAACGGGGGGGACAATGAGCAGTTCTTC
NA NA TRBJ2-7 TRBV29-1 CSVTDGSYEQYF TGCAGCGTGACCGATGGATCCTACGAGCAGTACTTC
NA NA TRBJ2-3 TRBV18 CASSFLSQGNTDTQYF TGTGCCAGCTCATTTCTAAGCCAGGGGAATACAGATACGCAGTATTTT
NA NA TRBJ2-7 TRBV9 CASSPGTTDYEQYF TGTGCCAGCAGCCCTGGGACCACTGACTACGAGCAGTACTTC
NA NA TRBJ2-7 TRBV5-1 CASRDSPYEQYF TGCGCCAGCAGGGACAGCCCCTACGAGCAGTACTTC
NA NA TRBJ2-1 TRBV6-6 CASSPRTGLNEQFF TGTGCCAGCAGCCCCCGAACAGGGTTGAATGAGCAGTTCTTC
NA TRBD1 TRBJ1-1 TRBV11-2 CASSLGQGAGTEAFF TGTGCCAGCAGCTTGGGACAGGGGGCGGGCACTGAAGCTTTCTTT
NA NA TRBJ1-2 TRBV10-3 CAIMRAGDGYTF TGTGCCATCATGAGGGCAGGCGATGGCTACACCTTC
NA TRBD1 TRBJ2-7 TRBV7-7 CASSPGQGTSYEQYF TGTGCCAGCAGCCCGGGACAGGGGACCTCCTACGAGCAGTACTTC
NA NA TRBJ1-5 TRBV19 CASSMGAPSNQPQHF TGTGCCAGTAGTATGGGGGCCCCTAGCAATCAGCCCCAGCATTTT
once NA TRBJ1-4 TRBV19 CASSGVGTNEKLFF TGTGCCAGTAGCGGGGTGGGAACTAATGAAAAACTGTTTTTT
NA TRBD1 TRBJ2-1 TRBV6-1 CASSEVLLVGQGIPLNEQFF TGTGCCAGCAGTGAAGTTTTGCTGGTCGGACAGGGAATACCGTTGAATGAGCAGTTCTTC
NA NA TRBJ1-2 TRBV7-9 CASSAPSRGGYTF TGTGCCAGCAGCGCGCCCAGTAGGGGTGGCTACACCTTC
NA NA TRBJ2-2 TRBV9 CASSGSRGTNTGELFF TGTGCCAGCAGCGGGAGTCGGGGGACGAACACCGGGGAGCTGTTTTTT
NA TRBD2 TRBJ2-1 TRBV4-1 CASSQSRLGGSWNEQFF TGCGCCAGCAGCCAATCCAGGTTGGGCGGGAGTTGGAATGAGCAGTTCTTC
NA TRBD1 TRBJ1-1 TRBV4-3 CASSQAGTGNTEAFF TGCGCCAGCAGCCAGGCCGGGACAGGGAACACTGAAGCTTTCTTT
NA NA TRBJ2-1 TRBV11-2 CASSFGLGIRFF NA
once TRBD2 TRBJ2-1 TRBV12-5 CASGPGLGSFNEQFF TGTGCTAGTGGCCCGGGACTAGGTTCTTTCAATGAGCAGTTCTTC
NA NA TRBJ2-1 TRBV7-3 CASSLSGSRNEQFF TGTGCCAGCAGCTTAAGCGGCAGTCGAAATGAGCAGTTCTTC
NA NA TRBJ1-3 TRBV5-6 CASSYGGNTIYF TGTGCCAGCAGCTACGGAGGAAACACCATATATTTT